The 9 T cell receptor beta chains given below trace back to one sample, sequenced in a study of shared clonotypes between healthy human individuals. Repertoires were generated with immunoSEQ multiplex PCR, while TCRdb's copy carries only in-frame clones and drops some. The profile shows 850,000 to 1,100,000 clones, roughly 77% of them singletons. The sequenced material came from memory CD4+ T cells from PBMCs. Stated subset: CD45RA-negative fraction. The receptors come from a man in his late teens or twenties in good health. Some clones in this sample may be carry-over from other donors' samples.

The rearrangement joins TRBV6-7 to TRBJ2-7, with D tentatively TRBD1 or TRBD2 (6 bases each). TRBV6-7 is identified as an open reading frame with a role that is uncertain. CDR3 length equals 14 residues. V gave up 5 bases and J gave up 6 bases, with 17 bases separating them. This chain's CDR3 is CASSKPGARGEQYF. CDR3 DNA sequence: TGTGCCAGCAGTAAGCCGGGGGCCCGAGGCGAGCAGTACTTC.

The V call is TRBV19, the J call TRBJ1-1, with a weak D call TRBD1 (5 bases). Germline CDR1 and CDR2: LNHDA and SQIVND (reference sequence). V shed 11 bases and J shed 5 bases, with 15 bases lying between them. The CDR3 sequence is 12 residues long. CDR3: CAAGRRVTEAFF. DNA of the CDR3: TGTGCCGCAGGGCGGAGGGTAACTGAAGCTTTCTTT.

As regards this clone: This likely stems from a read error, as it lies one base from a far larger clone. The V call is TRBV7-2, the J call TRBJ2-7; D remains ambiguous. Germline V gene data show CDR1 as SGHTA and CDR2 as FQGNSA. V was shortened by 1 base and J by 8 bases, with 6 bases between the two germline ends. This CDR3 is 11 amino acids long. CDR3 bases: TGTGCCAGCAGCTTAGGCCCCCAGCAGTACTTC. This codes for CASSLGPQQYF.

This chain connects TRBV7-9 to TRBJ2-3; 8 nucleotides agree with TRBD2. The CDR3 runs to 18 residues. V lost 5 bases, J lost 5 bases, and 18 bases stayed unmatched. Germline V CDR1 and CDR2: SEHNR, FQNEAQ (reference sequence). This CDR3 is CASSTPSGSTLVLDTQYF. CDR3 coding DNA: TGTGCCAGCAGCACCCCGAGCGGGAGTACTCTTGTCCTAGATACGCAGTATTTT. Full variable domain (outside the CDR3, taken from reference TRBV7-9 and TRBJ2-3): DTGVSQNPRHKITKRGQNVTFRCDPISEHNRLYWYRQTLGQGPEFLTYFQNEAQLEKSRLLSDRFSAERPKGSFSTLEIQRTEQGDSAMYLCASSTPSGSTLVLDTQYFGPGTRLTVL.

This chain uses TRBV4-1 with TRBJ2-1; a weak D match, TRBD2 (6 bases). The V gene's germline CDR1 is MGHRA and CDR2 YSYEKL. This CDR3 is built from 15 residues. Between the trimmed V and J ends, which lost 4 bases and 3 bases, there was a span of 13 bases. In nucleotides, the CDR3 is TGCGCCAGCAGCCGAGACCTAGCGTTCTACAATGAGCAGTTCTTC. As protein: CASSRDLAFYNEQFF.

The chain recombines TRBV6-5 with TRBJ2-2; tentative D call: TRBD2 (5 bases). This CDR3 region has 10 residues. The V and J ends lost 7 bases and 8 bases respectively, with 5 bases between them. Germline values: CDR1 MNHEY, CDR2 SVGAGI. CDR3 sequence (DNA): TGTGCCAGCACGGGGGGGGAGCTGTTTTTT. Encoded protein: CASTGGELFF.

The chain joins TRBV7-8 to TRBJ1-1; no clear D. Germline loops: CDR1 SGHVS, CDR2 FQNEAQ. This CDR3 contains 13 residues. V lost 1 base and J 3 bases, leaving 6 bases between the germline ends. The DNA of the CDR3 is TGTGCCAGCAGCTTAGGGCTGGACACTGAAGCTTTCTTT. Residues: CASSLGLDTEAFF.

The rearrangement links TRBV30 to TRBJ2-5; maybe TRBD2 (5 bases). CDR3 length: 14 amino acids. V lost 3 bases and J 2 bases, leaving 13 bases between the germline ends. The germline V gene encodes CDR1 GTSNPN and CDR2 SVGIG (reference sequence). The CDR3 bases are TGTGCCTGGAGATTTATCGGGATACAAGAGACCCAGTACTTC. It yields the protein CAWRFIGIQETQYF.

The chain couples TRBV5-1 to TRBJ2-1; TRBD2 matches at 13 bases. The V gene end was trimmed by 0 bases and the J gene end by 8 bases; junction bases not matched to a gene: 5. Germline loops: CDR1 SGHRS, CDR2 YFSETQ. The CDR3 runs 16 residues. Here the CDR3 reads CASSLGTSGRGDEQFF. The CDR3 DNA follows: TGCGCCAGCAGCTTGGGGACTAGCGGGAGAGGCGATGAGCAGTTCTTC.